These T cell receptor beta chains were read from a single sample in a study of shared clonotypes between healthy human individuals. Profiling relied on immunoSEQ multiplex PCR, and the TCRdb table lists in-frame clones only, not all of them. In the table there are roughly 1 million clones, more than 75% of which are singletons. Material for sequencing was memory CD4+ T cells from PBMCs. Every receptor here comes from a man younger than 35 in good health. Some clones in this sample may be carry-over from other donors' samples. The CDR3 runs from the conserved cysteine through the conserved F or W. A D gene is named only where the DNA matches it firmly. Not all rows give a size; the values are once, few, many and, for expanded clones, a class.

CASSARGGGDKNIQYF	TGTGCCAGCAGCGCCCGGGGCGGGGGTGACAAAAACATTCAGTACTTC	NA	TRBD2	TRBJ2-4	TRBV5-4
CAWSPRLGELFF	TGTGCCTGGAGTCCTAGGCTTGGGGAGCTGTTTTTT	many	NA	TRBJ2-2	TRBV30
CAWSMGDPPSEQYF	TGTGCCTGGAGTATGGGAGATCCCCCAAGCGAGCAGTACTTC	NA	NA	TRBJ2-7	TRBV30
CASSPNWSQAPGYF	TGTGCCAGCAGTCCGAATTGGTCCCAGGCGCCGGGGTACTTC	NA	NA	TRBJ2-7	TRBV28
CAWTWGGGANVLTF	TGTGCCTGGACTTGGGGTGGTGGGGCCAACGTCCTGACTTTC	NA	NA	TRBJ2-6	TRBV30
CASSFTGANVLTF	TGTGCCAGCAGCTTCACTGGGGCCAACGTCCTGACTTTC	NA	NA	TRBJ2-6	TRBV6-5
CATSRDRDYNEQFF	TGTGCCACCTCTCGGGACAGGGACTACAATGAGCAGTTCTTC	NA	TRBD1	TRBJ2-1	TRBV7-2
CAWNRDMNTEAFF	TGTGCCTGGAACAGGGACATGAACACTGAAGCTTTCTTT	few	NA	TRBJ1-1	TRBV30
CSAPIYYGYTF	TGCAGTGCTCCGATTTACTATGGCTACACCTTC	NA	NA	TRBJ1-2	TRBV20-1
CASSISAQGPQETQYF	TGTGCCAGTAGTATATCGGCTCAGGGCCCTCAAGAGACCCAGTACTTC	NA	NA	TRBJ2-5	TRBV19
CASSRAPDTQYF	TGTGCCAGCAGCCGCGCCCCTGATACGCAGTATTTT	NA	NA	TRBJ2-3	TRBV7-2
CAISDKGGQPQHF	TGTGCCATCAGTGATAAGGGCGGGCAGCCCCAGCATTTT	NA	NA	TRBJ1-5	TRBV10-3
CASRSEGTRGETQYF	TGTGCAAGTCGCTCAGAAGGGACTAGAGGCGAGACCCAGTACTTC	once	NA	TRBJ2-5	TRBV12-2
CSVTGTSGFTGELFF	TGCAGCGTTACCGGGACTAGCGGGTTCACCGGGGAGCTGTTTTTT	NA	TRBD2	TRBJ2-2	TRBV29-1
CASSYLGGTGAYEQYF	TGTGCCAGCAGTTACCTCGGTGGGACAGGTGCCTACGAGCAGTACTTC	NA	TRBD1	TRBJ2-7	TRBV6-5
CASSPLSGLAGSYNEQFF	TGTGCCAGCTCACCCCTCTCGGGACTAGCGGGATCATACAATGAGCAGTTCTTC	NA	TRBD2	TRBJ2-1	TRBV18
CSVEGQGYGYTF	TGCAGCGTTGAGGGACAGGGGTATGGCTACACCTTC	NA	TRBD1	TRBJ1-2	TRBV29-1
CASSPPDREKLFF	TGTGCCAGCTCACCACCGGACAGGGAAAAACTGTTTTTT	NA	TRBD1	TRBJ1-4	TRBV18
CASSVTLTDTQYF	TGTGCCAGCAGCGTCACCCTCACAGATACGCAGTATTTT	NA	NA	TRBJ2-3	TRBV9
CASSPRDSLSGNTIYF	TGTGCCAGCTCACCACGGGACAGTCTCTCTGGAAACACCATATATTTT	NA	TRBD1	TRBJ1-3	TRBV18
CASSLILMNTEAFF	TGCGCCAGCAGCTTGATACTAATGAACACTGAAGCTTTCTTT	NA	NA	TRBJ1-1	TRBV5-1
CARERADHPYEQYF	TGCGCCAGGGAACGCGCGGATCATCCTTACGAGCAGTACTTC	NA	NA	TRBJ2-7	TRBV10-1
CASSLTGKGGEKLFF	TGCGCCAGCAGCCTGACAGGGAAGGGGGGTGAAAAACTGTTTTTT	NA	TRBD1	TRBJ1-4	TRBV5-1
CASSLSGNQPQHF	TGTGCCAGCAGCTTATCGGGGAATCAGCCCCAGCATTTT	NA	NA	TRBJ1-5	TRBV11-2
CASSEQSGANTGELFF	TGTGCCAGCAGTGAACAGTCAGGGGCGAACACCGGGGAGCTGTTTTTT	NA	NA	TRBJ2-2	TRBV6-1
CASSHEGARGSPLHF	TGCGCCAGCAGCCATGAGGGGGCTCGGGGGTCACCCCTCCACTTT	few	TRBD1	TRBJ1-6	TRBV4-1
CSVRPGQMNTEAFF	TGCAGCGTCAGGCCGGGACAGATGAACACTGAAGCTTTCTTT	NA	TRBD1	TRBJ1-1	TRBV29-1
CSVEGGRALNEQFF	TGCAGCGTTGAAGGCGGGAGGGCACTGAATGAGCAGTTCTTC	few	TRBD2	TRBJ2-1	TRBV29-1
CASSTVDRRGHGYTF	TGTGCCAGCAGCACTGTGGACAGGAGGGGACATGGCTACACCTTC	NA	TRBD1	TRBJ1-2	TRBV5-4
CASSSPLSSYNEQFF	TGTGCCAGCAGTTCACCTTTGAGCTCCTACAATGAGCAGTTCTTC	few	NA	TRBJ2-1	TRBV27
CASSYSIQGTDTQYF	TGTGCCAGCAGTTACTCGATCCAGGGTACAGATACGCAGTATTTT	once	NA	TRBJ2-3	TRBV6-6
CASSNRGGTEAFF	TGTGCCAGCAGCAACAGGGGGGGCACTGAAGCTTTCTTT	NA	TRBD1	TRBJ1-1	TRBV7-6
CAISRQVSSSYNEQFF	TGTGCCATCAGCCGACAGGTTTCTAGCTCCTACAATGAGCAGTTCTTC	NA	NA	TRBJ2-1	TRBV10-3
CASSPWTGGGEQFF	TGTGCCAGCAGCCCTTGGACAGGGGGAGGTGAGCAGTTCTTC	NA	TRBD1	TRBJ2-1	TRBV7-9
CASSRTENTEAFF	TGTGCCAGCAGCCGGACAGAGAACACTGAAGCTTTCTTT	NA	NA	TRBJ1-1	TRBV28
CAVEPSSGEGHNEQFF	TGTGCCGTCGAACCGAGTAGCGGGGAGGGGCACAATGAGCAGTTCTTC	NA	TRBD2	TRBJ2-1	TRBV28
CASRGLAYEQYF	TGTGCCAGCCGGGGACTAGCCTACGAGCAGTACTTC	NA	TRBD2	TRBJ2-7	TRBV6-5
CASSLGRAYEQYF	TGTGCCAGCAGCTTAGGGAGAGCGTACGAGCAGTACTTC	NA	NA	TRBJ2-7	TRBV5-6
CASSSVGQNTEAFF	TGTGCCAGCAGCTCAGTGGGACAGAACACTGAAGCTTTCTTT	once	NA	TRBJ1-1	TRBV7-3
CASSQRLRSQGGTEAFF	TGCGCCAGCAGCCAGAGGCTGAGGAGCCAGGGGGGCACTGAAGCTTTCTTT	NA	TRBD1	TRBJ1-1	TRBV5-1
CASRVGGADYNEQFF	TGTGCCAGCAGGGTGGGAGGAGCGGACTACAATGAGCAGTTCTTC	NA	NA	TRBJ2-1	TRBV6-6
CASSERHWAANTGELFF	TGTGCCAGCAGTGAGCGACATTGGGCAGCGAACACCGGGGAGCTGTTTTTT	NA	NA	TRBJ2-2	TRBV6-1
CASSRVGGTPDTQYF	TGCGCCAGCAGCCGGGTAGGGGGGACCCCAGATACGCAGTATTTT	NA	NA	TRBJ2-3	TRBV4-1
CASSPEPTSLVNTEAFF	TGTGCCAGCAGCCCGGAGCCGACAAGTTTGGTGAACACTGAAGCTTTCTTT	NA	NA	TRBJ1-1	TRBV5-4
CASSLAPKGKSNQPQHF	TGTGCCAGCAGCTTAGCCCCCAAGGGGAAGAGCAATCAGCCCCAGCATTTT	NA	NA	TRBJ1-5	TRBV7-8
CASSMPATSRAKNIQYF	TGTGCCAGTAGTATGCCCGCGACTAGCAGAGCCAAAAACATTCAGTACTTC	NA	TRBD2	TRBJ2-4	TRBV19
CASISMGTEETQYF	TGTGCCAGCATATCAATGGGGACGGAAGAGACCCAGTACTTC	NA	NA	TRBJ2-5	TRBV28
CATSRDQGVGEAFF	TGTGCCACCAGCAGAGACCAGGGAGTAGGTGAAGCTTTCTTT	NA	NA	TRBJ1-1	TRBV15
CASSSQRNLPTDTQYF	TGTGCCAGCAGCTCGCAGCGGAACCTACCCACAGATACGCAGTATTTT	few	NA	TRBJ2-3	TRBV7-3
CASSLGSGTQGTQYF	TGTGCCAGCAGCTTAGGTTCGGGGACACAAGGGACCCAGTACTTC	NA	NA	TRBJ2-5	TRBV7-7
CAWGGQALVYGYTF	TGTGCCTGGGGGGGACAGGCGCTCGTCTATGGCTACACCTTC	once	TRBD1	TRBJ1-2	TRBV30
CSVQLGDTTGEQYF	TGCAGCGTTCAGTTGGGGGACACCACGGGTGAGCAGTACTTC	NA	NA	TRBJ2-7	TRBV29-1
CASSAQGAAEAFF	TGTGCCAGCAGCGCCCAGGGGGCGGCTGAAGCTTTCTTT	NA	TRBD1	TRBJ1-1	TRBV9
CASSLARNSNQPQHF	TGTGCCAGCAGCTTAGCTAGGAATAGCAATCAGCCCCAGCATTTT	NA	NA	TRBJ1-5	TRBV7-2
CASSAGGAQYF	TGTGCCAGCAGCGCCGGGGGTGCTCAGTACTTC	NA	NA	TRBJ2-5	TRBV9
CASSYSGRANNEQFF	TGTGCCAGCAGTTACTCGGGGAGAGCGAACAATGAGCAGTTCTTC	NA	NA	TRBJ2-1	TRBV6-6
CASSLTGTYEQYF	TGTGCCAGCAGCTTGACAGGGACCTACGAGCAGTACTTC	NA	TRBD1	TRBJ2-7	TRBV7-9
CASSWGQNQETQYF	TGTGCCAGCAGTTGGGGACAGAACCAAGAGACCCAGTACTTC	NA	TRBD1	TRBJ2-5	TRBV6-6
CASSHRVAWEGNEQFF	TGTGCCAGCAGCCACAGGGTGGCGTGGGAGGGCAATGAGCAGTTCTTC	NA	TRBD2	TRBJ2-1	TRBV4-2